The 22 T cell receptor beta chains given below trace back to one sample, sequenced in a study of cytomegalovirus exposure and HLA in healthy donors. PCR involved 60 Vbeta and 13 Jbeta primers. Produced via immunoSEQ multiplex PCR; TCRdb's table is partial and in-frame only. The table has under 200,000 clones, roughly 84% seen once. The sequenced sample was PBMCs. The receptors were sampled from a boy younger than 18 in good health and CMV-seronegative.

The genes are TRBV29-1 and TRBJ2-5; TRBD1 aligns across 7 bases. Germline V gene data show CDR1 as SQVTM and CDR2 as ANQGSEA. Unmatched junction bases numbered 5, after V lost 3 bases and J lost 1 base. The CDR3 has 14 amino acids. For the CDR3, the DNA is TGCAGCGTTGACGACAGGGAAGGCCAAGAGACCCAGTACTTC. Translated: CSVDDREGQETQYF.

The V and J genes are TRBV4-3 and TRBJ2-1; maybe TRBD2 (6 bases). Trimming pared 1 base from V and 2 bases from J, leaving 9 bases between. Germline V gene sequence: CDR1 LGHNA, CDR2 YSLEER. The CDR3 loop spans 15 amino acids. CDR3 region: CASSQVGGTYNEQFF. CDR3 nucleotides: TGCGCCAGCAGCCAAGTGGGGGGTACCTACAATGAGCAGTTCTTC.

On this clone itself: Other DNA sequences from this sample encode an identical CDR3 as well. The gene calls are TRBV6-5 and TRBJ2-7, with TRBD2 as a possible D gene (5 bases). This CDR3 has 13 residues. With 2 bases removed from V and 1 base from J, the gap between germline ends came to 6 bases. In germline, CDR1 is MNHEY, CDR2 SVGAGI. The CDR3 protein is CASSYGESYEQYF. As DNA, the CDR3 is TGTGCCAGCAGTTACGGGGAGTCCTACGAGCAGTACTTC.

The rearrangement joins TRBV7-9 to TRBJ2-7; 8 bases fit TRBD2. J lost 3 bases, V lost 4 bases, and 8 bases had no gene match. Germline lookup yields CDR1 SEHNR and CDR2 FQNEAQ (reference sequence). The CDR3 is 15 amino acids. The CDR3 nucleotides are TGTGCCAGCAGCTCCCGGGGGGGGAGATTCTACGAGCAGTACTTC. Translated, it gives CASSSRGGRFYEQYF.

This chain connects TRBV9 to TRBJ2-2, with D possibly TRBD1 on 5 matching bases. The CDR3 consists of 14 residues. V shed 4 bases and J shed 6 bases, with 13 bases lying between them. The germline gives CDR1 SGDLS, CDR2 YYNGEE. CDR3: CASSIRVPAGELFF. The DNA for the CDR3 is TGTGCCAGCAGCATCAGGGTTCCGGCCGGGGAGCTGTTTTTT.

The gene calls are TRBV9 and TRBJ1-3; possibly TRBD1 for D (6 bases). The V gene's germline CDR1 is SGDLS and CDR2 YYNGEE. CDR3 length: 16 residues. The V gene lost 0 bases and the J gene lost 2 bases, with 12 bases spanning the gap. CDR3 in amino acids: CASSVGTVGPGNTIYF. CDR3 DNA sequence: TGTGCCAGCAGCGTAGGGACAGTCGGTCCTGGAAACACCATATATTTT. Combining the CDR3 with reference TRBV9 and TRBJ1-3 gives the whole variable domain DSGVTQTPKHLITATGQRVTLRCSPRSGDLSVYWYQQSLDQGLQFLIQYYNGEERAKGNILERFSAQQFPDLHSELNLSSLELGDSALYFCASSVGTVGPGNTIYFGEGSWLTVV.

J is TRBJ2-1 and V is TRBV4-1; D remains unclear. Trimming left V 1 base short and J 1 base short, with 14 bases between. The germline gives CDR1 MGHRA, CDR2 YSYEKL. There are 17 residues in the CDR3. In DNA, the CDR3 is TGCGCCAGCAGCCAAGCTCCGGGTCCGAAATCCTACAATGAGCAGTTCTTC. It yields the protein CASSQAPGPKSYNEQFF.

A single count supports this clone. The chain has TRBV7-8 and TRBJ1-2; tentative D call: TRBD1 (6 bases). The germline V gene has CDR1 SGHVS and CDR2 FQNEAQ. V dropped 5 bases and J dropped 2 bases, with 18 bases sitting between them. The CDR3 contains 16 residues. CDR3 in amino acids: CASSPRQGLMNYGYTF. CDR3 nucleotide sequence: TGTGCCAGCAGCCCACGGCAGGGGCTAATGAACTATGGCTACACCTTC.

Concerning this clone: The junction departs from germline at one end; a sequencing error may be responsible. This chain uses TRBV7-9 with TRBJ2-7; 8 bases agree with TRBD1. The germline V gene encodes CDR1 SEHNR and CDR2 FQNEAQ (reference sequence). This CDR3 spans 14 amino acids. This CDR3 is CSSSLGTGSYEQYF. DNA for the CDR3: TGTTCCAGCAGCTTAGGGACAGGCTCGTACGAGCAGTACTTC.

The chain joins TRBV28 to TRBJ1-2; 9 bases fit TRBD1. There are 14 residues in the CDR3. The germline V gene encodes CDR1 MDHEN and CDR2 SYDVKM. V lost 5 bases to trimming and J lost 5 bases; unmatched junction nucleotides: 6. The CDR3 bases are TGTGCCAGCAGTCCGCCCGACAGGGGGTATGGCTACACCTTC. Protein sequence: CASSPPDRGYGYTF.

The chain joins TRBV30 to TRBJ2-3; 10 nucleotides agree with TRBD2. CDR3 size: 18 residues. After removal of 2 bases from V and 5 bases from J, the junction contained 16 bases not matched to a gene. The germline V gene encodes CDR1 GTSNPN and CDR2 SVGIG (reference sequence). The chain's CDR3 is CAWSRQFLSGRRGDTQYF. The CDR3 nucleotides are TGTGCCTGGAGTCGACAGTTTCTTAGCGGGAGGCGGGGAGATACGCAGTATTTT.

J is TRBJ2-7 and V is TRBV9, with D maybe TRBD1 (6 bases). Trimming stripped 2 bases from V and 7 bases from J, with 16 bases between. This CDR3 spans 14 amino acids. The germline CDR1 and CDR2 sequences are SGDLS and YYNGEE. For the CDR3, the DNA is TGTGCCAGCAGCGTTGGGGACAACTACGTAGAGCAGTACTTC. This translates into CASSVGDNYVEQYF.

The chain employs TRBV27 and TRBJ2-1, with D tentatively TRBD1 (5 bases). From germline, CDR1 is MNHEY and CDR2 SMNVEV (reference sequence). The CDR3 loop spans 15 amino acids. V was shortened by 0 bases and J by 11 bases, with 17 bases between the two germline ends. As DNA, the CDR3 is TGTGCCAGCAGTTTATCTACCACTGGGGCCCTCCAGCAGTTCTTC. Protein: CASSLSTTGALQQFF.

This chain uses TRBV27 with TRBJ2-7, with D perhaps TRBD2 (6 bases). Trimming took 6 bases from V and 2 from J, leaving 20 bases between them. This CDR3 has 16 residues. CDR1 is MNHEY, CDR2 SMNVEV, per germline (reference sequence). In DNA, the CDR3 is TGTGCCAGCAGCCGTTTTGGGGACTTAACAACCTACGAGCAGTACTTC. Protein: CASSRFGDLTTYEQYF.

This clone has a single count. The chain combines TRBV6-5 with TRBJ2-7, with TRBD1 matching 11 bases. V was pared by 2 bases and J by 5 bases, with 5 bases of the junction left unmatched. This CDR3 has 15 amino acids. Germline lookup yields CDR1 MNHEY and CDR2 SVGAGI. CDR3 DNA sequence: TGTGCCAGCAGTTACAAACGGGACAGGGGGAACGAGCAGTACTTC. It is translated as CASSYKRDRGNEQYF.

The table lists this clone with a count of one. The rearrangement joins TRBV5-1 to TRBJ1-2; 8 nucleotides agree with TRBD1. This CDR3 spans 15 amino acids. Trimming took 4 bases from V and 9 from J; bases not matched to a gene: 14. Germline V gene lookup returns CDR1 SGHRS and CDR2 YFSETQ. The CDR3 bases are TGCGCCAGCAGCCAAAAATTACGGACAGGGAATCGCTACACCTTC. Residues: CASSQKLRTGNRYTF.

J is TRBJ1-2 and V is TRBV5-1; D ambiguous. Looked up from germline, CDR1 is SGHRS and CDR2 is YFSETQ. The CDR3 sequence is 14 residues long. V lost 6 bases to trimming and J lost 6 bases, with 18 bases between them. CDR3 loop: CASTRGGVGDGYTF. For the CDR3, the DNA is TGCGCCAGCACCCGCGGCGGGGTTGGAGATGGCTACACCTTC.

The chain has TRBV28 and TRBJ1-5; D is unresolved. Germline V gives CDR1 MDHEN, CDR2 SYDVKM. V lost 7 bases, J lost 4 bases, and 11 bases lay in between. This CDR3 is built from 13 residues. The CDR3 bases are TGTGCCAGCACCCGCGGCTATAATCAGCCCCAGCATTTT. Translation: CASTRGYNQPQHF.

V usage is TRBV6-1 and J usage is TRBJ2-3, with TRBD1 matching 10 bases. This CDR3 contains 17 residues. Germline CDR1 reads MNHNS; CDR2 reads SASEGT. The V segment lost 2 bases and the J segment 4 bases; nucleotides outside the gene matches: 9. CDR3 in amino acids: CASSETWDRGKADTQYF. CDR3 bases: TGTGCCAGCAGTGAAACTTGGGACAGGGGAAAAGCAGATACGCAGTATTTT.

The gene calls are TRBV5-1 and TRBJ2-5; 8 bases fit TRBD2. The J call may be in error: the DNA end matches TRBJ2-7 better. CDR1 and CDR2 from the germline V gene are SGHRS and YFSETQ. The CDR3 covers 14 residues. For the CDR3, the DNA is TGCGCCAGCAGCCCCACGGGGGGGGGCTACGAGCAGTACTTC. Its translation: CASSPTGGGYEQYF.

The chain uses TRBV7-9 and TRBJ2-7; 7 bases match TRBD1. Trimming removed 1 base from V and 7 bases from J; junction bases left unmatched: 7. CDR3 length: 14 residues. Germline V gene sequence: CDR1 SEHNR, CDR2 FQNEAQ (reference sequence). CDR3 DNA sequence: TGTGCCAGCAGCTTAGAAGTCCAGGGGGTAGAGCAGTACTTC. Translation: CASSLEVQGVEQYF.

The table lists this clone with a few counts. The rearrangement links TRBV25-1 to TRBJ2-5, with D possibly being TRBD1 (6 bases). The J call could be wrong; TRBJ2-7 is a better fit for the DNA end. The germline V gene has CDR1 MGHDK and CDR2 SYGVNS. The CDR3 spans 12 residues. In DNA form, the CDR3 reads TGTGCCAGCAGTCGGACAGCCGACGAGCAGTACTTC. It encodes CASSRTADEQYF.